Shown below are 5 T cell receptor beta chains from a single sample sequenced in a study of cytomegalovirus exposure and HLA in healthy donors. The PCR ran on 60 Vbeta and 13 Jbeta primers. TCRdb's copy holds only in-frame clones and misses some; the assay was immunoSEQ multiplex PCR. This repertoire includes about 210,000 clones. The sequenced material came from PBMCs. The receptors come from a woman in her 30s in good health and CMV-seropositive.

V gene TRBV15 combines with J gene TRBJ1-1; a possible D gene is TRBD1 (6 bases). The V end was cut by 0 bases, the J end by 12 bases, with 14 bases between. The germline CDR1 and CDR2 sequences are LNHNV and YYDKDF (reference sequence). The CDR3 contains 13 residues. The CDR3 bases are TGTGCCACCAGCAGAGATTCCGGACAGATCACTTTCTTT. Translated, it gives CATSRDSGQITFF.

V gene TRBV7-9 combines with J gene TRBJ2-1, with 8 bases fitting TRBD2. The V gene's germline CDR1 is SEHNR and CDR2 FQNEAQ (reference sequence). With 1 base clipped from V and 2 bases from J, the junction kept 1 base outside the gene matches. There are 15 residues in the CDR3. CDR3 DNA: TGTGCCAGCAGCTTAGACGGGGGGGCCTACAATGAGCAGTTCTTC. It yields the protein CASSLDGGAYNEQFF.

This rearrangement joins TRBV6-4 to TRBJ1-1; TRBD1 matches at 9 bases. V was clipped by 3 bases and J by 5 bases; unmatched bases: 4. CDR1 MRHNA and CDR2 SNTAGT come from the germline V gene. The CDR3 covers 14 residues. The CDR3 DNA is TGTGCCAGCAGTGAGGGACAGGGAAGGACTGAAGCTTTCTTT. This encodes CASSEGQGRTEAFF.

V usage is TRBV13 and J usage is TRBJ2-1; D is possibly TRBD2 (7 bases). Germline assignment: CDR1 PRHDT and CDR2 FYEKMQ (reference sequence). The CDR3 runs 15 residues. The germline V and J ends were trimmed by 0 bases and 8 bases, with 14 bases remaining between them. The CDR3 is CASSLGGGVPYEQFF. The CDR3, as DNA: TGTGCCAGCAGCTTAGGAGGGGGGGTTCCCTATGAGCAGTTCTTC.

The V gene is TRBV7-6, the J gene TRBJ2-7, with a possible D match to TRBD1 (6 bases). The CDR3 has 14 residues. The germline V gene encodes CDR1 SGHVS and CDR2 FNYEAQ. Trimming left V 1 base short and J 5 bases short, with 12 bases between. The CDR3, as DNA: TGTGCCAGCAGCTTAGTTACCCAGGGGCACGAGCAGTACTTC. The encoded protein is CASSLVTQGHEQYF.